The clone carrying this TCR beta chain has more than one count but fewer than ten. The antigen is unknown. V gave up 3 bases and J gave up 2 bases; unmatched junction bases: 5. The CDR3 length is 16 residues. Germline CDR1 reads SGHDN; CDR2 reads FVKESK. The data derive from a study of T cells in localized non-small cell lung cancer. Libraries were prepared by immunoSEQ multiplex PCR; TCRdb keeps only in-frame clonotypes and omits some of them. The sample includes some 1,500 clones, roughly 34% of them seen just once. General study results and limits: Among the tissues sampled, uninvolved adjacent lung had the highest T cell clonality, above tumor. Out of the top 100 tumor clones, a median approximately 57 were seen in adjacent lung.

The chain employs TRBV14 and TRBJ2-1; 9 bases are shared with TRBD2. The sequence came from a woman between 35 and 75 years old with stage I lung adenocarcinoma. The material sequenced was normal lung tissue next to the tumor, taken before any cancer treatment. The CDR3 region has the DNA TGTGCCAGCAGCCAGATACTAGCGGGCCCCTACAATGAGCAGTTCTTC. This sequence encodes CASSQILAGPYNEQFF.